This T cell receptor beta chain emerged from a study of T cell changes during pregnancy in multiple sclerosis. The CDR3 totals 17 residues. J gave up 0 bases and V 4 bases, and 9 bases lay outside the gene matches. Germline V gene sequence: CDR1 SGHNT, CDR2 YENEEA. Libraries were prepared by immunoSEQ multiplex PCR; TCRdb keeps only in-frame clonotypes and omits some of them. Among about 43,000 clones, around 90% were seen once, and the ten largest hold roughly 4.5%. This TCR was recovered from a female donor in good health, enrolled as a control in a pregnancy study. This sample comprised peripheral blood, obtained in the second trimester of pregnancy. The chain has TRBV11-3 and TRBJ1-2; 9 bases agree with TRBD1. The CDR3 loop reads CASSSTPGTGTNYGYTF. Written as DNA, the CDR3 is TGTGCCAGCAGCTCGACCCCAGGGACAGGGACTAACTATGGCTACACCTTC.